A single sample is the source of the 12 T cell receptor beta chains below, sequenced in a study of identical twins. TCRdb called the 5' RACE reads again in MiXCR, with one record for every CDR3 protein. The sample contains hundreds of thousands of distinct CDR3 sequences, 15% to 20% of which appear only once. This same sample was also taken into another study, of T cells expressing NK-cell markers.

Sample: PBMCs. The receptors originated from a young woman in good health.

The chain has TRBV5-1 and TRBJ1-2, with 7 bases aligning to TRBD1. J gave up 2 bases and V 4 bases, and 14 bases lay outside the gene matches. The CDR3 runs to 17 residues. The germline CDR1 and CDR2 sequences are SGHRS and YFSETQ. CDR3 sequence (DNA): TGCGCCAGCAGCCGTGGTTATGCAGGGGGACCCAACTATGGCTACACCTTC. Translation gives CASSRGYAGGPNYGYTF.

This clonotype was recorded only once. The chain recombines TRBV12-3 or TRBV12-4 with TRBJ2-1; TRBD1 might be the D (5 bases). V was shortened by 7 bases and J by 7 bases, with 14 bases between the two germline ends. CDR3 length: 13 residues. The CDR3 DNA reads as TGTGCCAGCACCCCAAACAGGTTTAATGAGCAGTTCTTC. It translates to CASTPNRFNEQFF.

At least ten counts were recorded for this clonotype. J is TRBJ2-7 and V is TRBV6-5; D remains ambiguous. Trimming took 4 bases from V and 2 from J, leaving 12 bases between them. The CDR3 spans 14 residues. Germline lookup yields CDR1 MNHEY and CDR2 SVGAGI. This chain's CDR3 is CASSLAYGPYEQYF. CDR3 DNA sequence: TGTGCCAGCAGTTTAGCATACGGGCCCTACGAGCAGTACTTC.

This clonotype has a count of ten or more. This chain links TRBV18 with TRBJ2-1; no clear D. The CDR3 consists of 15 residues. Trimming stripped 3 bases from V and 0 bases from J, with 9 bases between. CDR1 is KGHSH, CDR2 LQKENI, per germline. The CDR3 here is CASSPAMSSYNEQFF. The DNA of the CDR3 is TGTGCCAGCTCACCCGCTATGAGCTCCTACAATGAGCAGTTCTTC.

The chain recombines TRBV6-5 with TRBJ2-3; 16 bases line up with TRBD2. The CDR3 contains 17 residues. Germline V CDR1 and CDR2: MNHEY, SVGAGI. V lost 4 bases, J lost 1 base, and 2 bases stayed unmatched. This CDR3 is CASSSGLAGGRTDTQYF. DNA for the CDR3: TGTGCCAGCAGTTCGGGACTAGCGGGGGGGCGCACAGATACGCAGTATTTT.

This chain joins TRBV6-1 and TRBJ2-7; perhaps D is TRBD1 or TRBD2 (6 bases each). V was shortened by 10 bases and J by 1 base, with 17 bases between the two germline ends. This CDR3 is 14 amino acids long. The germline gives CDR1 MNHNS, CDR2 SASEGT. The CDR3 loop reads CATGAGGGSYEQYF. The CDR3 bases are TGTGCCACCGGTGCAGGAGGGGGGTCCTACGAGCAGTACTTC.

This clonotype was picked up a small number of times. The rearrangement uses TRBV20-1 and TRBJ1-4; D possibly corresponds to TRBD1 (5 bases). Trimming cost V 5 bases and J 5 bases, with 18 bases left between them. Germline V gene lookup returns CDR1 DFQATT and CDR2 SNEGSKA (reference sequence). This CDR3 has 15 amino acids. Here the CDR3 DNA reads TGCAGTGCTCTCAAGGGGACCCTGAGGAATGAAAAACTGTTTTTT. Amino acids: CSALKGTLRNEKLFF.

Ten or more counts support this clonotype. The rearrangement joins TRBV7-9 to TRBJ2-5; D might be TRBD1 or TRBD2, each matching 5 bases. The CDR3 is made up of 14 amino acids. Germline CDR1 reads SEHNR; CDR2 reads FQNEAQ (reference sequence). V was clipped by 5 bases and J by 2 bases, with 12 bases between them. The CDR3 here is CASSGAGKQETQYF. The CDR3 DNA sequence: TGTGCCAGCAGCGGGGCGGGCAAGCAAGAGACCCAGTACTTC.

This clonotype showed up just a few times. This sequence joins TRBV29-1 and TRBJ2-1; 10 nucleotides agree with TRBD2. V lost 4 bases, J lost 0 bases, and 3 bases stayed unmatched. Per germline, CDR1 SQVTM and CDR2 ANQGSEA. This CDR3 contains 15 residues. This CDR3 is CSVGSSGSSYNEQFF. In DNA, the CDR3 is TGCAGCGTTGGGTCTAGCGGGAGCTCCTACAATGAGCAGTTCTTC.

The table lists this clonotype with many counts. The chain is built from TRBV20-1 and TRBJ1-1; TRBD1 aligns across 11 bases. V lost 5 bases to trimming and J lost 5 bases; unmatched junction nucleotides: 1. Germline CDR1 DFQATT, CDR2 SNEGSKA (reference sequence). This CDR3 region has 12 residues. CDR3 nucleotide sequence: TGCAGTGCTGGACAGGGGGCGACTGAAGCTTTCTTT. It yields the protein CSAGQGATEAFF.

The gene calls are TRBV11-2 and TRBJ2-5, with a weak D call TRBD2 (5 bases). Germline lookup yields CDR1 SGHAT and CDR2 FQNNGV. CDR3 length: 13 amino acids. V lost 1 base to trimming and J lost 9 bases, with 12 bases between them. The CDR3 protein is CASSLGSGWAQYF. The CDR3, as DNA: TGTGCCAGCAGCTTAGGGAGCGGCTGGGCCCAGTACTTC.

The chain has TRBV12-3 or TRBV12-4 and TRBJ2-7; 10 bases fit TRBD1. Trimming cost V 6 bases and J 5 bases; bases outside gene matches: 4. The CDR3 loop spans 13 amino acids. Written as DNA, the CDR3 is TGTGCCAGCAGCATGACAGGGGGCCACGAGCAGTACTTC. It yields the protein CASSMTGGHEQYF.